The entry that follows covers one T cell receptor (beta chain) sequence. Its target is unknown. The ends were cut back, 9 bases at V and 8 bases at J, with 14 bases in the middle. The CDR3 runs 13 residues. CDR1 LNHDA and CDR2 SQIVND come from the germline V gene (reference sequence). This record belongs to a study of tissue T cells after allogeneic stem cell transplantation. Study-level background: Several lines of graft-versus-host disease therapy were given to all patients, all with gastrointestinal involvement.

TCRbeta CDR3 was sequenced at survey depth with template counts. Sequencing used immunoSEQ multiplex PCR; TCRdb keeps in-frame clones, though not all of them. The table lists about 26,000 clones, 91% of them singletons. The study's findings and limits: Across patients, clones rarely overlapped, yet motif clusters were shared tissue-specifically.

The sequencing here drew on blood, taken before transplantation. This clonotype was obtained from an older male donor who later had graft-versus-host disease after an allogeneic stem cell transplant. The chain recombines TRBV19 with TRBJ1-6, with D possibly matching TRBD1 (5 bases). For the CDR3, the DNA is TGTGCCAGCCGAGGCAGGGAACATTCACCCCTCCACTTT. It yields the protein CASRGREHSPLHF.